The 5 T cell receptor beta chains in this list originate from one sample, sequenced in a study of blood T cell repertoires in COVID-19. Sequencing used immunoSEQ multiplex PCR; TCRdb keeps in-frame clones, though not all of them. Here the sample spans 350,000 to 500,000 clones, roughly 84% being singletons. Sequencing used PBMCs or T cells enriched from blood (not recorded which). The receptors derive from a woman aged 18-30 years who had been exposed to COVID-19.

This clone occurred a few times. This sequence joins TRBV20-1 and TRBJ2-1, with 11 positions matching TRBD2. CDR1 and CDR2 from the germline V gene are DFQATT and SNEGSKA (reference sequence). With V trimmed by 6 bases and J by 9 bases, 13 bases remained unmatched. CDR3 length equals 15 residues. The CDR3 coding sequence is TGCAGTGCCAGTAGCGGGGGGGATCTTAGTAGTGAGCAGTTCTTC. Translation gives CSASSGGDLSSEQFF.

As regards this clone: Other DNA sequences in the sample encode the same CDR3. The V call is TRBV29-1, the J call TRBJ2-7, with a tentative D call TRBD2 (5 bases). The CDR3 totals 11 residues. Germline V gene lookup returns CDR1 SQVTM and CDR2 ANQGSEA. Trimming pared 3 bases from V and 4 bases from J, leaving 7 bases between. The CDR3 spells CSVDEGYEQYF. The CDR3 DNA reads TGCAGCGTTGACGAGGGTTACGAGCAGTACTTC.

The chain uses TRBV19 and TRBJ1-2; 8 nucleotides agree with TRBD1. CDR3 length: 13 residues. Losses at the gene ends were 4 bases for V and 8 bases for J; bases not matched to a gene: 6. Germline CDR1 is LNHDA and CDR2 is SQIVND (reference sequence). CDR3 region: CASSTGQGWGYTF. The CDR3 region has the DNA TGTGCCAGTAGTACCGGACAGGGCTGGGGCTACACCTTC.

The DNA for the CDR3 is TGTGCCAGCAGCCCGGTAATGAACACTGAAGCTTTCTTT. Its protein product is CASSPVMNTEAFF. The chain employs TRBV28 and TRBJ1-1; D gene unclear. The CDR3 extends over 13 amino acids. The V end lost 6 bases, the J end lost 0 bases, and 8 bases lay between the germline ends. CDR1 is MDHEN, CDR2 SYDVKM, per germline.

The rearrangement links TRBV28 to TRBJ1-2; 8 positions agree with TRBD1. The CDR3 is 15 residues long. Germline CDR1 MDHEN, CDR2 SYDVKM. V trimming: 2 bases; J trimming: 8 bases; junction bases outside the gene matches: 10. The CDR3 DNA reads TGTGCCAGCAGTTTAACCAGGGGGCCTTCTGACGGCTACACCTTC. Amino acids: CASSLTRGPSDGYTF.